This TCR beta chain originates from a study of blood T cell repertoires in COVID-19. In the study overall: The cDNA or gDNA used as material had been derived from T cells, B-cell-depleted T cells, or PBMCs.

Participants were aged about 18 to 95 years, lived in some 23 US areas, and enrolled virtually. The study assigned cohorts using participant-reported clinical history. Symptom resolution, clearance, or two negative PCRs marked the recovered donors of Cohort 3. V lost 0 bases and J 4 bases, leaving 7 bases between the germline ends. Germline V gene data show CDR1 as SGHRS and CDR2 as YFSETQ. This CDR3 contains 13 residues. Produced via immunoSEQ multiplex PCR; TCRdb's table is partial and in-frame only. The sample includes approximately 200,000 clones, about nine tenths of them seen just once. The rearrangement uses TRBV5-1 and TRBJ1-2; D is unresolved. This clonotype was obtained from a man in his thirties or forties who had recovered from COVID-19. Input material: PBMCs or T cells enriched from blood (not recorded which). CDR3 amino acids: CASSLVRGYGYTF. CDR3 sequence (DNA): TGCGCCAGCAGCTTGGTCCGGGGCTATGGCTACACCTTC. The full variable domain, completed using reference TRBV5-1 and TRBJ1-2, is KAGVTQTPRYLIKTRGQQVTLSCSPISGHRSVSWYQQTPGQGLQFLFEYFSETQRNKGNFPGRFSGRQFSNSRSEMNVSTLELGDSALYLCASSLVRGYGYTFGSGTRLTVV.